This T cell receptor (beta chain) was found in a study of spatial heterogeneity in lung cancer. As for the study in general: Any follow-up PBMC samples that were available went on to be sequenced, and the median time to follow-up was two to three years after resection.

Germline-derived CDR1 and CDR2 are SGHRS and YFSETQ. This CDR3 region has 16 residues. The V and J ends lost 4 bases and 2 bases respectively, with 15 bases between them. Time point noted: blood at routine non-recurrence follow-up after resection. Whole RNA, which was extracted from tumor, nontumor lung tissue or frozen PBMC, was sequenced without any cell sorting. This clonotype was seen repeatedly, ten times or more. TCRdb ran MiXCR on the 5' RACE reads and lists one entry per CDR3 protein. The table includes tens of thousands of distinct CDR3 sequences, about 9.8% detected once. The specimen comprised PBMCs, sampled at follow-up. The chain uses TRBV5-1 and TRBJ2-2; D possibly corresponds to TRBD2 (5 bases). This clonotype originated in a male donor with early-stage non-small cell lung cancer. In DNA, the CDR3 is TGCGCCAGCAGCCCCGGAGGATGGGTCAACACCGGGGAGCTGTTTTTT. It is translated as CASSPGGWVNTGELFF.